This entry lists 31 T cell receptor beta chains sequenced from one sample in a study of T cells in women clearing cervical HPV infection. Assay used: immunoSEQ multiplex PCR; TCRdb lists only in-frame clones, some missing. The sample's table shows 30,000 to 45,000 clones. The sample taken for sequencing was blood buffy coat. The receptors were gathered from a woman aged 18 to 75 with a cervical HPV16 infection that either progressed to CIN3+ or cleared (not recorded which).

Concerning this clone: The CDR3 end is not reached by the read, which stops 3 residues before it; the germline J gene fills it in. The rearrangement joins TRBV5-1 to TRBJ2-1, with 7 bases fitting TRBD2. The CDR3 sequence is 17 residues long. CDR1 is SGHRS and CDR2 is YFSETQ in the germline V gene. The J segment lost 0 bases and the V segment lost 4 bases, leaving 10 bases of the junction unmatched. The CDR3 bases that were read are TGCGCCAGCAGCCTTGGTAGCGGGCCGAGCTCCTACAATGAG. Residues: CASSLGSGPSSYNE. The CDR3 in its entirety is CASSLGSGPSSYNEQFF.

Comments on this clone: From the germline J gene comes the end of the CDR3, since the read stops 3 residues before it. This chain links TRBV4-1 with TRBJ1-6; 7 bases are shared with TRBD1. Germline V gene sequence: CDR1 MGHRA, CDR2 YSYEKL. The V gene end was trimmed by 0 bases and the J gene end by 6 bases; junction bases not matched to a gene: 2. The CDR3 consists of 15 residues. The sequenced CDR3 bases are TGCGCCAGCAGCCAAGAGACAGGGCTTAATTCACCC. This encodes CASSQETGLNSP. The full CDR3 is CASSQETGLNSPLHF.

On this clone itself: Coverage ceases 3 residues before the CDR3 finishes, and the germline J gene fills in the end. The V call is TRBV5-5, the J call TRBJ1-1; no reliable D call. Germline CDR1 and CDR2: SGHKS and YYEKEE (reference sequence). Trimming took off 2 bases at V and 4 bases at J, with 9 bases between the two ends. CDR3 length equals 13 residues. The CDR3 is CASSFEGITEAFF. The covered CDR3 bases are TGTGCCAGCAGCTTCGAGGGCATCACTGAA.

The covered CDR3 bases are TGTGCCATCAGCCTCGGGACACATCAAGAGACC. Translating it yields CAISLGTHQET. The complete CDR3 protein is CAISLGTHQETQYF. The chain has TRBV10-3 and TRBJ2-5, with TRBD1 as a possible D gene (6 bases). The read comes to an end 3 residues before the CDR3 does, leaving the germline J gene to fill in the end. Trimming took 6 bases from V and 2 from J, leaving 13 bases between them. CDR1 and CDR2 from the germline V gene are ENHRY and SYGVKD. This CDR3 spans 14 amino acids.

In regard to this clone: The CDR3 end lies 3 residues beyond the end of the read and is filled in from the germline J gene. This chain connects TRBV7-2 to TRBJ2-5; D is ambiguous. Germline-derived CDR1 and CDR2 are SGHTA and FQGNSA. The V end was cut by 5 bases, the J end by 4 bases, with 14 bases between. The CDR3 consists of 14 residues. The CDR3 protein is CASSRSVLGETQYF. The DNA read from the CDR3 is TGTGCCAGCAGCCGGTCCGTTCTTGGAGAGACC.

Notes on this clone: Coverage ceases 3 residues before the CDR3 finishes, and the germline J gene fills in the end. The J gene is TRBJ2-3, the V gene TRBV18; 8 bases map to TRBD1. The CDR3 is 15 residues long. V trimming: 3 bases; J trimming: 0 bases; junction bases outside the gene matches: 2. Germline V CDR1 and CDR2: KGHSH, LQKENI. CDR3 in amino acids: CASSPRTGSTDTQYF. The sequenced CDR3 bases are TGTGCCAGCTCACCTCGGACAGGGAGCACAGATACG.

In regard to this clone: The DNA ends 3 residues before the CDR3 does, and the rest of the CDR3 is filled in from the germline J gene. The chain combines TRBV28 with TRBJ2-2; weak D call: TRBD1 (5 bases). The CDR3 totals 12 residues. Germline-derived CDR1 and CDR2 are MDHEN and SYDVKM. V was pared by 6 bases and J by 7 bases, with 9 bases between. The CDR3 spells CASRLGHGELFF. The covered CDR3 bases are TGTGCCAGCAGGCTGGGGCACGGGGAG.

With respect to this clone: From the germline J gene comes the end of the CDR3, since the read stops 3 residues before it. This chain joins TRBV20-1 and TRBJ1-1, with TRBD1 matching 7 bases. The CDR3 covers 13 residues. Losses at the gene ends were 2 bases for V and 2 bases for J; bases not matched to a gene: 2. In germline, CDR1 is DFQATT, CDR2 SNEGSKA (reference sequence). Partial CDR3 DNA: TGCAGTGCTAGACAGGGGGTCAACACTGAA. Translation: CSARQGVNTE. The full-length CDR3 reads as CSARQGVNTEAFF.

Concerning this clone itself: Sequencing ends 3 residues short of the CDR3 end; the germline J gene provides the rest. This chain joins TRBV10-3 and TRBJ1-1, with D uncertain. Trimming shortened V by 6 bases and J by 0 bases, and 5 bases separated the two germline ends. The CDR3 has 12 amino acids. Germline V gene sequence: CDR1 ENHRY, CDR2 SYGVKD. The sequenced CDR3 bases are TGTGCCATCAGAGGTCTGAACACTGAA. Protein product: CAIRGLNTE. From start to end, the CDR3 is CAIRGLNTEAFF.

Details on this clone: Coverage ceases 3 residues before the CDR3 finishes, and the germline J gene fills in the end. At the DNA level, this CDR3 is encoded by other sequences in the same sample as well. The chain joins TRBV19 to TRBJ1-2; tentatively, D is TRBD1 (6 bases). Germline-derived CDR1 and CDR2 are LNHDA and SQIVND (reference sequence). V was pared by 5 bases and J by 2 bases, with 9 bases between. The CDR3 is 13 residues long. CDR3 residues: CASSGQGNYGYTF. The sequenced part of the CDR3 DNA is TGTGCCAGTAGTGGCCAGGGGAACTATGGC.

Concerning this clone: The read finishes 3 residues shy of the CDR3 end, and the germline J gene is used to complete it. The J gene is TRBJ1-1, the V gene TRBV19, with D possibly TRBD1 on 5 matching bases. CDR3 length: 13 residues. V was clipped by 6 bases and J by 4 bases, with 12 bases between them. The germline CDR1 and CDR2 sequences are LNHDA and SQIVND (reference sequence). The CDR3 here is CASSSFGGTEAFF. The CDR3 bases that were read are TGTGCCAGTAGCTCCTTCGGGGGCACTGAA.

Regarding this clone: The read gets to within 3 residues of the CDR3 end, and the germline J gene fills in the rest. The chain is built from TRBV6-1 and TRBJ1-4, with 7 bases matching TRBD1. In germline, CDR1 is MNHNS, CDR2 SASEGT. The CDR3 is made up of 17 amino acids. CDR3 DNA (partial): TGTGCCAGCAGTGAAGCGCACAGGGGTGGGAAAGATTCACCA. It codes for CASSEAHRGGKDSP. The CDR3 in full is CASSEAHRGGKDSPLFF.

On this clone itself: The read terminates 3 residues ahead of where the CDR3 ends, so the germline J gene completes it. V usage is TRBV4-1 and J usage is TRBJ2-7; D unresolved. V gave up 1 base and J gave up 4 bases, with 14 bases separating them. CDR3 length: 15 residues. CDR1 is MGHRA and CDR2 is YSYEKL in the germline V gene. The CDR3: CASSQGPSPAYEQYF. The CDR3 bases that were read are TGCGCCAGCAGCCAAGGGCCTTCCCCTGCTTACGAG.

Comment on this clone: The read is 3 residues too short to cover the CDR3 end, so that end is filled in from the germline J gene. V and J are TRBV19 and TRBJ1-2; D gene ambiguous. CDR1 LNHDA and CDR2 SQIVND come from the germline V gene (reference sequence). This CDR3 contains 17 residues. CDR3 protein: CASSPRLLADSYNDYTF. Incomplete CDR3 DNA: TGTGCCAGTAGTCCACGATTACTAGCTGACTCCTACAATGAC.

The sequenced CDR3 bases are TGTGCCAGCAGTCAAGGACAGGGTCTCCTCTCTGGGGCCAACGTC. The encoded protein is CASSQGQGLLSGANV. The CDR3 as a whole reads CASSQGQGLLSGANVLTF. This chain links TRBV6-1 with TRBJ2-6; 8 nucleotides match TRBD1. The read gets to within 3 residues of the CDR3 end, and the germline J gene fills in the rest. Per the germline V gene, CDR1 is MNHNS and CDR2 is SASEGT. With V trimmed by 5 bases and J by 0 bases, 9 bases remained unmatched. The CDR3 runs to 18 residues.

Worth noting for this clone: The read gets to within 3 residues of the CDR3 end, and the germline J gene fills in the rest. The rearrangement links TRBV7-9 to TRBJ2-2; 8 positions agree with TRBD1. This CDR3 is built from 15 residues. Germline V gene data show CDR1 as SEHNR and CDR2 as FQNEAQ (reference sequence). The DNA read from the CDR3 is TGTGCCAGCAGCTTCGATACAGGGGGTAATGAAAAG. Translated: CASSFDTGGNEK. Given in full, the CDR3 is CASSFDTGGNEKLFF.

As for this clone: The CDR3 goes on 3 residues after the read ends, and that part is filled in from the germline J gene. The chain is built from TRBV6-2 or TRBV6-3 and TRBJ2-3; 10 nucleotides agree with TRBD2. CDR3 length: 17 residues. V lost 5 bases, J lost 5 bases, and 13 bases stayed unmatched. The germline CDR1 and CDR2 sequences are MNHEY and SVGEGT. This CDR3 is CASSKQSGTSALDTQYF. CDR3 DNA (partial): TGTGCCAGCAGTAAGCAATCCGGGACTAGCGCTTTAGATACG.

In the case of this clone: The read terminates 3 residues before the CDR3 end, so the remaining end is supplied by the germline J gene. V usage is TRBV28 and J usage is TRBJ1-2; 8 positions match TRBD1. From germline, CDR1 is MDHEN and CDR2 SYDVKM. The CDR3 has 13 amino acids. The J segment lost 4 bases and the V segment lost 5 bases, leaving 3 bases of the junction unmatched. Incomplete CDR3 DNA: TGTGCCAGCAGTCCAACAGGGGGCTATGGC. It is translated as CASSPTGGYG. The entire CDR3 reads CASSPTGGYGYTF.

As concerns this clone: The read is 3 residues too short to cover the CDR3 end, so that end is filled in from the germline J gene. This sequence joins TRBV7-2 and TRBJ1-2, with 9 bases matching TRBD1. The germline V gene encodes CDR1 SGHTA and CDR2 FQGNSA. There are 14 residues in the CDR3. The CDR3 DNA, read in part, is TGTGCCAGCAGCTTAATACAGGGGGCCTACGAC. This sequence encodes CASSLIQGAYD. From start to end, the CDR3 is CASSLIQGAYDYTF.

Note on this clone: The read terminates 3 residues ahead of where the CDR3 ends, so the germline J gene completes it. The J gene is TRBJ2-2, the V gene TRBV4-2; 8 bases map to TRBD2. The germline gives CDR1 LGHNA, CDR2 YNFKEQ. CDR3 size: 16 residues. Germline trimming cut 7 bases from V and 4 bases from J; bases unmatched to any gene: 11. The CDR3 loop reads CASTIGTGGLTGELFF. The part of the CDR3 DNA that was read is TGTGCCAGCACAATCGGGACGGGGGGGCTCACCGGGGAG.

As regards this clone: The CDR3 end is not reached by the read, which stops 3 residues before it; the germline J gene fills it in. This sequence joins TRBV7-9 and TRBJ2-1; TRBD2 aligns across 8 bases. The ends lost 5 bases at V and 9 bases at J; junction bases unmatched: 9. Per the germline V gene, CDR1 is SEHNR and CDR2 is FQNEAQ (reference sequence). CDR3 length: 14 amino acids. CDR3 amino acids: CASSPGLAVVEQFF. Partial CDR3 DNA: TGTGCCAGCAGCCCCGGACTAGCTGTCGTTGAG. The entire variable domain, with the rest obtained from reference TRBV7-9 and TRBJ2-1, is as follows: DTGVSQNPRHKITKRGQNVTFRCDPISEHNRLYWYRQTLGQGPEFLTYFQNEAQLEKSRLLSDRFSAERPKGSFSTLEIQRTEQGDSAMYLCASSPGLAVVEQFFGPGTRLTVL.

For this clone: Read coverage stops 3 residues before the CDR3 terminus; the germline J gene supplies the remainder. This sequence joins TRBV30 and TRBJ1-2; a weak D match, TRBD1 (5 bases). The germline V gene has CDR1 GTSNPN and CDR2 SVGIG (reference sequence). The CDR3 extends over 15 amino acids. V dropped 2 bases and J dropped 1 base, with 14 bases sitting between them. CDR3 sequence: CAWSRDSHLNYGYTF. The DNA read from the CDR3 is TGTGCCTGGAGTCGAGACAGCCACCTTAACTATGGC. Based on the CDR3 plus reference TRBV30 and TRBJ1-2, the full variable domain is SQTIHQWPATLVQPVGSPLSLECTVEGTSNPNLYWYRQAAGRGLQLLFYSVGIGQISSEVPQNLSASRPQDRQFILSSKKLLLSDSGFYLCAWSRDSHLNYGYTFGSGTRLTVV.

As regards this clone: The read ends 3 residues shy of where the CDR3 ends; the end is completed using the germline J gene. The chain uses TRBV6-2 or TRBV6-3 and TRBJ2-1; unclear D gene. The V and J ends lost 5 bases and 4 bases respectively, with 9 bases between them. The CDR3 sequence is 13 residues long. CDR1 is MNHEY and CDR2 is SVGEGT in the germline V gene. CDR3 sequence: CASSRGPYNEQFF. The part of the CDR3 DNA that was read is TGTGCCAGCAGTCGTGGGCCTTACAATGAG.

For this clone: The read halts 3 residues ahead of the CDR3 end, with the missing end drawn from the germline J gene. V gene TRBV30 combines with J gene TRBJ2-1; D is ambiguous. CDR1 is GTSNPN, CDR2 SVGIG, per germline (reference sequence). The CDR3 extends over 12 amino acids. Trimming cost V 5 bases and J 2 bases, with 7 bases left between them. CDR3 DNA (partial): TGTGCCTGGGGCATTGCCTACAATGAG. This sequence encodes CAWGIAYNE. The CDR3 in full is CAWGIAYNEQFF.

On this clone itself: The read ends 3 residues before the CDR3 terminus; that terminus is restored from the germline J gene. This chain connects TRBV5-3 to TRBJ2-2; possible D gene TRBD1, 6 bases. TRBV5-3 is treated as an ORF (open reading frame) with a function not yet certain. This CDR3 is 17 amino acids long. The DNA read from the CDR3 is TGTGCCAGAAGCTTAGATTTCGACGGACAGTTGGAGGAAAAG. It codes for CARSLDFDGQLEEK. The CDR3 reads in full as CARSLDFDGQLEEKLFF.

Points on this clone: The read finishes 3 residues shy of the CDR3 end, and the germline J gene is used to complete it. The rearrangement links TRBV30 to TRBJ2-5; possible D gene TRBD2, 5 bases. The V end was cut by 5 bases, the J end by 3 bases, with 16 bases between. Germline V gene sequence: CDR1 GTSNPN, CDR2 SVGIG (reference sequence). This CDR3 contains 14 residues. CDR3 DNA, as far as it was read: TGTGCCTGGCGCCCCCGGGGTACCAAAGAGACC. Its protein product is CAWRPRGTKET. The whole CDR3 sequence is CAWRPRGTKETQYF.

This CDR3 reads CASTLTGTGGSPLFF. The DNA read from the CDR3 is TGTGCCAGTACTCTAACCGGGACAGGGGGATCACCG. This chain links TRBV19 with TRBJ2-2, with 11 bases lining up with TRBD1. The read falls 3 residues short of the CDR3 end, and the missing part is taken from the germline J gene. The CDR3 spans 15 residues. Per germline, CDR1 LNHDA and CDR2 SQIVND (reference sequence).

For this clone: The read falls 3 residues short of the CDR3 end, and the missing part is taken from the germline J gene. The V gene is TRBV5-1, the J gene TRBJ2-2, with no clear D. The ends were cut back, 0 bases at V and 6 bases at J, with 9 bases in the middle. Per the germline V gene, CDR1 is SGHRS and CDR2 is YFSETQ. The CDR3 is 14 amino acids. The part of the CDR3 DNA that was read is TGCGCCAGCAGCTTGGCGTTTCTCCCCGGGGAG. It yields the protein CASSLAFLPGE. The entire CDR3 is CASSLAFLPGELFF.

In the case of this clone: The CDR3 extends 3 residues past the end of the read, so its final part is completed from the germline J gene. The chain is built from TRBV7-6 and TRBJ2-3, with D perhaps TRBD1 (5 bases). Germline V gives CDR1 SGHVS, CDR2 FNYEAQ. The CDR3 totals 12 residues. V was trimmed by 6 bases and J by 3 bases, leaving 7 bases between them. CDR3 region: CASRAGTDTQYF. CDR3 DNA, as far as it was read: TGTGCCAGCAGAGCAGGGACAGATACG. The full variable domain, in which reference TRBV7-6 and TRBJ2-3 provide the parts outside the CDR3, is GAGVSQSPRYKVTKRGQDVALRCDPISGHVSLYWYRQALGQGPEFLTYFNYEAQQDKSGLPNDRFSAERPEGSISTLTIQRTEQRDSAMYRCASRAGTDTQYFGPGTRLTVL.

As regards this clone: The missing CDR3 end, 3 residues past where the read stops, is filled in from the germline J gene. The rearrangement joins TRBV28 to TRBJ2-5; 8 positions agree with TRBD1. This CDR3 has 15 residues. CDR1 and CDR2 from the germline V gene are MDHEN and SYDVKM. V lost 7 bases to trimming and J lost 5 bases; unmatched junction nucleotides: 12. The CDR3 region is CASKLGAGGEETQYF. The sequenced part of the CDR3 DNA is TGTGCCAGCAAACTGGGGGCAGGGGGCGAGGAGACC.

With regard to this clone: The missing CDR3 end, 3 residues past where the read stops, is filled in from the germline J gene. The V gene is TRBV19, the J gene TRBJ1-4; maybe TRBD1 (6 bases). This CDR3 has 14 residues. Deletions cut 4 bases from V and 3 bases from J, with 9 bases between. CDR1 and CDR2 (germline): LNHDA, SQIVND (reference sequence). The covered CDR3 bases are TGTGCCAGTAGTACAGGGGCGGCTAATGAAAAA. It codes for CASSTGAANEK. The entire CDR3 protein reads CASSTGAANEKLFF.